The rows below give T cell receptor beta chains drawn from one sample of a study of CD8+ T cells in alopecia areata. Profiled with immunoSEQ multiplex PCR; TCRdb holds only in-frame clones, not every one. The sample shows fewer than 200,000 clones, roughly 70% of them seen only once. Sequences were derived from CD8+ T cells sorted from blood, sampled at week 0. The source is a human donor with alopecia areata. CDR3s include the opening cysteine and the closing phenylalanine or tryptophan. The D gene is left open where the match is weak. Expanded clones get a size class; other rows say once, few or many, or leave the size out.

j_call clone_size d_call v_call cdr3_aa cdr3_nt
TRBJ1-5 . . TRBV15 CATSSLQGYQPQHF TGTGCCACCAGCAGTTTGCAAGGGTATCAGCCCCAGCATTTT
TRBJ1-2 . TRBD1 TRBV5-1 CASSLGTGVGYTF TGCGCCAGCAGCTTGGGGACAGGGGTTGGCTACACCTTC
TRBJ1-4 . . TRBV4-1 CASSHMTRGNEKLFF TGCGCCAGCAGCCATATGACCCGTGGTAATGAAAAACTGTTTTTT
TRBJ2-2 few . TRBV6-5 CASPRGRGNTGELFF TGTGCCAGCCCCCGGGGCAGGGGGAACACCGGGGAGCTGTTTTTT
TRBJ2-1 few . TRBV5-1 CASSLEIQVSYNEQFF TGCGCCAGCAGCTTGGAAATACAGGTATCATACAATGAGCAGTTCTTC
TRBJ2-4 . . TRBV7-9 CASSLEDRGANIQYF TGTGCCAGCAGCTTAGAGGACCGAGGGGCGAACATTCAGTACTTC
TRBJ2-1 few TRBD2 TRBV5-6 CASSWPGGDNEQFF TGTGCCAGCAGCTGGCCCGGGGGGGACAATGAGCAGTTCTTC
TRBJ1-2 few . TRBV27 CASRRTPQGYNYGYTF TGTGCCAGCAGACGAACACCCCAGGGTTATAACTATGGCTACACCTTC
TRBJ2-6 . . TRBV7-9 CAKEDLSGANVLTF TGTGCCAAGGAGGACCTCTCTGGGGCCAACGTCCTGACTTTC
TRBJ2-7 . . TRBV29-1 CSVVSRDQGEQYF TGCAGCGTTGTCTCCCGGGATCAGGGCGAGCAGTACTTC
TRBJ2-3 few . TRBV7-9 CASSFRGRPGDTQYF TGTGCCAGCAGCTTTCGGGGCAGGCCGGGAGATACGCAGTATTTT
TRBJ2-7 . . TRBV30 CAWRHGGGYEQYF TGTGCCTGGAGACATGGAGGGGGCTACGAGCAGTACTTC
TRBJ1-2 . . TRBV29-1 CSVPGRYNYGYTF TGCAGCGTCCCCGGGCGGTATAACTATGGCTACACCTTC
TRBJ2-5 once . TRBV5-6 CASSLRRQETQYF TGTGCCAGCAGCTTGCGCCGCCAAGAGACCCAGTACTTC
TRBJ1-2 few . TRBV13 CASSLGRGVTDGYTF TGTGCCAGCAGCTTAGGCAGGGGAGTTACAGATGGCTACACCTTC
TRBJ2-2 few . TRBV11-2 CASSFSSTGELFF TGTGCCAGCAGCTTTAGTAGCACCGGGGAGCTGTTTTTT
TRBJ2-1 few . TRBV4-1 CASSQGRAGQFF TGCGCCAGCAGCCAAGGGAGGGCGGGGCAGTTCTTC
TRBJ2-7 . TRBD1 TRBV29-1 CSVERTGAHEQYF TGCAGCGTTGAGAGGACAGGGGCCCACGAGCAGTACTTC
TRBJ1-1 once . TRBV30 CAWTPVGANTEAFF TGTGCCTGGACCCCCGTAGGGGCGAACACTGAAGCTTTCTTT
TRBJ2-2 . . TRBV7-3 CASSIDSFAGELFF TGTGCCAGCAGCATAGACAGTTTCGCCGGGGAGCTGTTTTTT
TRBJ2-3 . . TRBV19 CASSKYGPASDTQYF TGTGCCAGTAGTAAGTACGGCCCGGCGTCAGATACGCAGTATTTT
TRBJ2-7 . . TRBV2 CASSQGWDRTYEQYF TGTGCCAGCAGCCAAGGATGGGACCGTACCTACGAGCAGTACTTC
TRBJ2-7 . TRBD1 TRBV7-9 CASSPGDRSSYEQYF TGTGCCAGCAGTCCAGGGGACAGGAGCTCCTACGAGCAGTACTTC
TRBJ2-2 . . TRBV9 CASSAFTGELFF TGTGCCAGCAGCGCCTTCACCGGGGAGCTGTTTTTT
TRBJ1-1 . . TRBV5-1 CASMDWRQENTEAFF TGCGCCAGTATGGATTGGCGGCAGGAGAACACTGAAGCTTTCTTT
TRBJ1-5 once TRBD1 TRBV7-9 CASSFQGGNQPQHF TGTGCCAGCAGCTTCCAGGGGGGCAATCAGCCCCAGCATTTT
TRBJ1-2 . . TRBV30 CAWHGTKQTNYGYTF TGTGCCTGGCATGGGACAAAGCAAACTAACTATGGCTACACCTTC
TRBJ2-5 . . TRBV12-5 CASGLGFQETQYF TGTGCTAGTGGTTTAGGATTCCAAGAGACCCAGTACTTC
TRBJ2-1 . . TRBV4-1 CASRRYGYNEQFF TGCGCCAGCAGAAGGTATGGCTACAATGAGCAGTTCTTC
TRBJ1-5 . . TRBV5-8 CASSPGQPQHF TGTGCCAGCAGCCCGGGTCAGCCCCAGCATTTT
TRBJ2-2 . TRBD1 TRBV2 CASTWDRGLAGELFF TGTGCCAGCACTTGGGACAGGGGGCTGGCCGGGGAGCTGTTTTTT
TRBJ2-1 . . TRBV29-1 CSVQPDSSYNEQFF TGCAGCGTCCAACCGGACAGCTCCTACAATGAGCAGTTCTTC
TRBJ2-7 few . TRBV6-5 CASSYGRYEVEQYF TGTGCCAGCAGTTACGGCAGGTATGAGGTCGAGCAGTACTTC
TRBJ2-7 . . TRBV28 CASSLGGIYEQYF TGTGCCAGCAGTTTGGGGGGAATCTACGAGCAGTACTTC
TRBJ2-5 . . TRBV5-1 CASSLDRAVQETQYF TGCGCCAGCAGCTTGGACAGGGCCGTCCAAGAGACCCAGTACTTC